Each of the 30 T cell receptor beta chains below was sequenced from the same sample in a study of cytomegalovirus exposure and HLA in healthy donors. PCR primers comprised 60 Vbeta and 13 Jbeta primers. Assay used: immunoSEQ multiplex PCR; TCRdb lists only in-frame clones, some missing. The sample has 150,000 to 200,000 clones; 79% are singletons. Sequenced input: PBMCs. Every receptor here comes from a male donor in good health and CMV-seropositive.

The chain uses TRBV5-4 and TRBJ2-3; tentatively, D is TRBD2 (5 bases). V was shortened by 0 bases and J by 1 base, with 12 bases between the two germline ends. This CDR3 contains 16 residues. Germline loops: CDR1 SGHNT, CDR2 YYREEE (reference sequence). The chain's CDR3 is CASSLVGSWGTDTQYF. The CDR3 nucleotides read TGTGCCAGCAGCTTGGTGGGGAGCTGGGGCACAGATACGCAGTATTTT.

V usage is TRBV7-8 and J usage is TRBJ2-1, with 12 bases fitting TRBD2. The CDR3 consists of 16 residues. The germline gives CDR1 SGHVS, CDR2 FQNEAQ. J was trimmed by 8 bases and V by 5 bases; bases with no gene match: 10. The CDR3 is CASSPERLAGDYEQFF. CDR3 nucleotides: TGTGCCAGCAGCCCAGAGAGACTAGCGGGAGACTATGAGCAGTTCTTC.

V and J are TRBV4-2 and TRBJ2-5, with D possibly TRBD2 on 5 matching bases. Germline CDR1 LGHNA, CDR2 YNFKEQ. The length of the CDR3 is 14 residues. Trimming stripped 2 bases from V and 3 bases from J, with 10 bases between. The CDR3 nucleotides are TGTGCCAGCAGCCAAACCGAGGGAAAAGAGACCCAGTACTTC. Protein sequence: CASSQTEGKETQYF.

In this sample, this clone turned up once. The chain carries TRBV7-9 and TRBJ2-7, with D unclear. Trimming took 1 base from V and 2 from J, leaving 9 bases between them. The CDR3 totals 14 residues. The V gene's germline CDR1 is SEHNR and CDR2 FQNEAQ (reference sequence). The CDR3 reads CASSLVRHPYEQYF. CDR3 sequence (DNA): TGTGCCAGCAGCTTAGTCAGACACCCCTACGAGCAGTACTTC.

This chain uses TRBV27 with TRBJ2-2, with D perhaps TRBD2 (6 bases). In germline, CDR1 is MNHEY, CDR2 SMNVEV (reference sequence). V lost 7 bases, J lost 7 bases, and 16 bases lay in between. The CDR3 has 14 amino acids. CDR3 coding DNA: TGTGCCAGCAACCAGGAGGGGCCGTTCGGGGAGCTGTTTTTT. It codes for CASNQEGPFGELFF.

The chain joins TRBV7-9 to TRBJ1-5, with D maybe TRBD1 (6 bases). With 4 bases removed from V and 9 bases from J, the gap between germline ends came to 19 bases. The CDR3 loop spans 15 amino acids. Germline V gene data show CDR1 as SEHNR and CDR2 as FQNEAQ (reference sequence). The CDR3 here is CASSSDRSPHLPQHF. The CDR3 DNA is TGTGCCAGCAGCTCCGACAGGTCCCCGCATTTGCCCCAGCATTTT.

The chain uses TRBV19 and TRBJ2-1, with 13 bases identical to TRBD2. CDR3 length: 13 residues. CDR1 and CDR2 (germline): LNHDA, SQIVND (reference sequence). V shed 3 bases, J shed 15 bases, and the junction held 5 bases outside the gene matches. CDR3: CASSMGLAGRSFF. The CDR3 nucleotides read TGTGCCAGTAGTATGGGACTAGCGGGACGATCGTTCTTC.

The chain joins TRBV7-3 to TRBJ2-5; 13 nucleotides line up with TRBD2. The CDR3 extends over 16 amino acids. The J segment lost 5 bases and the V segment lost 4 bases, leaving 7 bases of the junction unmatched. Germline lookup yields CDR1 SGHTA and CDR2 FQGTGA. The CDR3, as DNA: TGTGCCAGCAGCTCCCCACTAGCGGGAGGGGAGGAGACCCAGTACTTC. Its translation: CASSSPLAGGEETQYF. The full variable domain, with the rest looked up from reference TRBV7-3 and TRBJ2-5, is GAGVSQTPSNKVTEKGKYVELRCDPISGHTALYWYRQSLGQGPEFLIYFQGTGAADDSGLPNDRFFAVRPEGSVSTLKIQRTERGDSAVYLCASSSPLAGGEETQYFGPGTRLLVL.

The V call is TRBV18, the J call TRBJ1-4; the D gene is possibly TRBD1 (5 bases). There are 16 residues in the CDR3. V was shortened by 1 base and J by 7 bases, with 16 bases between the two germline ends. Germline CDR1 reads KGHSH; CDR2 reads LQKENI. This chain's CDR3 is CASSPQGQGIGEKLFF. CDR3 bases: TGTGCCAGCTCACCACAGGGCCAGGGAATCGGTGAAAAACTGTTTTTT.

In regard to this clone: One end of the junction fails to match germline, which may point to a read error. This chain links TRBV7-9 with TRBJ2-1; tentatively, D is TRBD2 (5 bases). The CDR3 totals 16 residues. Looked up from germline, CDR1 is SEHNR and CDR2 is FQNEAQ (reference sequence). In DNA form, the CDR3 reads TGTTCCAGCAGCTTCCGCGGGCCTAGTTTGTACAATGAGCAGTTCTTC. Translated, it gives CSSSFRGPSLYNEQFF.

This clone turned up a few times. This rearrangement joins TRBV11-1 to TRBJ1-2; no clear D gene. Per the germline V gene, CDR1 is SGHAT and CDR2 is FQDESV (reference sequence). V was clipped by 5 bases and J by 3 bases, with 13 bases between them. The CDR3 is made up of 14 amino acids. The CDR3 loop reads CASSPGTRDYGYTF. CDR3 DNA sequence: TGTGCCAGCAGCCCTGGAACACGGGACTATGGCTACACCTTC. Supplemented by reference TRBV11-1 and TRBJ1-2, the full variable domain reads EAEVAQSPRYKITEKSQAVAFWCDPISGHATLYWYRQILGQGPELLVQFQDESVVDDSQLPKDRFSAERLKGVDSTLKIQPAELGDSAMYLCASSPGTRDYGYTFGSGTRLTVV.

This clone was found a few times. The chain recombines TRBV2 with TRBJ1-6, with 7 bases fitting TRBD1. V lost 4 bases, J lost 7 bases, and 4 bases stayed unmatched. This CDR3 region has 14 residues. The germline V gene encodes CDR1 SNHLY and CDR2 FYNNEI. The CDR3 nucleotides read TGTGCCAGCAGTGGCGGGACAGCGAATTCACCCCTCCACTTT. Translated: CASSGGTANSPLHF.

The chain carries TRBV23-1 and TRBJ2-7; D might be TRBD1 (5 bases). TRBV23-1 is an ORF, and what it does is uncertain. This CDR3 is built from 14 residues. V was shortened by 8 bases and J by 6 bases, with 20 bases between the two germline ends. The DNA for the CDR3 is TGCGCCAGCCCCAGGCCAGGGCGAGCTTGCGAGCAGTACTTC. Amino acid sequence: CASPRPGRACEQYF.

CDR3 nucleotides: TGTGCCAGCAGCCAGGGGGATACGCAGTATTTT. Amino acids: CASSQGDTQYF. The V call is TRBV11-3, the J call TRBJ2-3, with a tentative D call TRBD1 (6 bases). V dropped 5 bases and J dropped 6 bases, with 6 bases sitting between them. Looked up from germline, CDR1 is SGHNT and CDR2 is YENEEA. The CDR3 is 11 residues long.

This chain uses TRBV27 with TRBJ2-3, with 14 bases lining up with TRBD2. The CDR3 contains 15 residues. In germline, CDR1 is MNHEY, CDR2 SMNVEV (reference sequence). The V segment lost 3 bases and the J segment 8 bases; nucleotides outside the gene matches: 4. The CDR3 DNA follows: TGTGCCAGCAGTTTTCCGGGACTAGCGGGAGTTACGCAGTATTTT. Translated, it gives CASSFPGLAGVTQYF.

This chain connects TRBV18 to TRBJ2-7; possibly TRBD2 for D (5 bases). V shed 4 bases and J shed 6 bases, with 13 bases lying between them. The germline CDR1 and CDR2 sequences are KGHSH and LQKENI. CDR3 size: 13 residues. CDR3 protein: CASSLQRVFEQYF. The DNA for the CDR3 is TGTGCCAGCTCACTCCAGAGGGTTTTCGAGCAGTACTTC.

CDR3 DNA sequence: TGCGCCAGCAGCCCCGAGGGGGCAAATCAGCCCCAGCATTTT. Its protein product is CASSPEGANQPQHF. The rearrangement links TRBV5-1 to TRBJ1-5, with 7 bases identical to TRBD1. The germline V gene has CDR1 SGHRS and CDR2 YFSETQ. The CDR3 is made up of 14 amino acids. Trimming cost V 4 bases and J 4 bases; bases outside gene matches: 5.

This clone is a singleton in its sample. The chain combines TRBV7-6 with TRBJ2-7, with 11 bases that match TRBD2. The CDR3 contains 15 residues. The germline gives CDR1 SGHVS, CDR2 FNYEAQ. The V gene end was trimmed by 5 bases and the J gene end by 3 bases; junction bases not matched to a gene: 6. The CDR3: CASSRELAGDYEQYF. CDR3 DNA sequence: TGTGCCAGCAGCCGAGAACTAGCGGGAGACTACGAGCAGTACTTC.

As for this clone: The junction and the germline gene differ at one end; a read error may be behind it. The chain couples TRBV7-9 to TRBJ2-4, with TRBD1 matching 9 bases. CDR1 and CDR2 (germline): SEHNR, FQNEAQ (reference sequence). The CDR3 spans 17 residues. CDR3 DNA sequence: TGTTCCAGCTCCTTCCCGCGGGACAGGGAGGCCAAAAACATTCAGTACTTC. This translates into CSSSFPRDREAKNIQYF.

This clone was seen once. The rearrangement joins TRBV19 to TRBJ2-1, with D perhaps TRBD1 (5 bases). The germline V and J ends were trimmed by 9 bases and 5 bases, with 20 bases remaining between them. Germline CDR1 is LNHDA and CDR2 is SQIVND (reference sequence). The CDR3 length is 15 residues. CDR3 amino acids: CASAKGLDGHNEQFF. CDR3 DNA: TGTGCCAGCGCCAAGGGGCTAGACGGGCACAATGAGCAGTTCTTC. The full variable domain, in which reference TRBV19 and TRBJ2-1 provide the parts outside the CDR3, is DGGITQSPKYLFRKEGQNVTLSCEQNLNHDAMYWYRQDPGQGLRLIYYSQIVNDFQKGDIAEGYSVSREKKESFPLTVTSAQKNPTAFYLCASAKGLDGHNEQFFGPGTRLTVL.

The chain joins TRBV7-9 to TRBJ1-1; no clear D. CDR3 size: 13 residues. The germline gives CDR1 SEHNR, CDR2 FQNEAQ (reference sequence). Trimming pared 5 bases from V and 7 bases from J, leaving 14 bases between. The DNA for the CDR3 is TGTGCCAGCAGCCCCTCCGCGGGGAATGAAGCTTTCTTT. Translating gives CASSPSAGNEAFF.

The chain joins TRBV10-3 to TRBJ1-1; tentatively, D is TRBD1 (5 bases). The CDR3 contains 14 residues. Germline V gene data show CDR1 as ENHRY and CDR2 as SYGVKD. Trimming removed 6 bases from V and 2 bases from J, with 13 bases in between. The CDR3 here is CAIRETEVNTEAFF. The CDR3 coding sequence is TGTGCCATCAGGGAGACAGAAGTTAACACTGAAGCTTTCTTT.

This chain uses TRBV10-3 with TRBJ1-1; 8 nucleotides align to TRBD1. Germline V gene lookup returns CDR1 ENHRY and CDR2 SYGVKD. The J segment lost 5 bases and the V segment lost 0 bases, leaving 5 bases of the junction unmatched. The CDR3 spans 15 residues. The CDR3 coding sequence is TGTGCCATCAGTGAGTCCGACAGGGGCTTGACTGAAGCTTTCTTT. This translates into CAISESDRGLTEAFF.

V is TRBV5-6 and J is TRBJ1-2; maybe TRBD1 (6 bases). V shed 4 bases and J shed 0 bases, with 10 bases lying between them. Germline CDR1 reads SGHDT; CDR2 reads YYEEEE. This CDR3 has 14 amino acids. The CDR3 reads CASSAQGTNYGYTF. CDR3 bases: TGTGCCAGCAGCGCACAGGGAACTAACTATGGCTACACCTTC.

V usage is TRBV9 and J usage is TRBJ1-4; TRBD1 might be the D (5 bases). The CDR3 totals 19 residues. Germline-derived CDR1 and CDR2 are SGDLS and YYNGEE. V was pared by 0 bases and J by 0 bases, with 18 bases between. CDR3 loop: CASSVGSGGGRTTNEKLFF. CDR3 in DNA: TGTGCCAGCAGCGTAGGGTCGGGCGGGGGACGTACAACTAATGAAAAACTGTTTTTT. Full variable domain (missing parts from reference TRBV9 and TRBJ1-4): DSGVTQTPKHLITATGQRVTLRCSPRSGDLSVYWYQQSLDQGLQFLIQYYNGEERAKGNILERFSAQQFPDLHSELNLSSLELGDSALYFCASSVGSGGGRTTNEKLFFGSGTQLSVL.

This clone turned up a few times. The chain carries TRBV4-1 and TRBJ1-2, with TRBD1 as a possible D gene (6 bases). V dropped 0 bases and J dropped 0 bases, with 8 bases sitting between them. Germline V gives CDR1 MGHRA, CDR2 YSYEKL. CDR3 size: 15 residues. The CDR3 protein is CASSQERTANYGYTF. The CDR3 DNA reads TGCGCCAGCAGCCAAGAAAGGACAGCTAACTATGGCTACACCTTC.

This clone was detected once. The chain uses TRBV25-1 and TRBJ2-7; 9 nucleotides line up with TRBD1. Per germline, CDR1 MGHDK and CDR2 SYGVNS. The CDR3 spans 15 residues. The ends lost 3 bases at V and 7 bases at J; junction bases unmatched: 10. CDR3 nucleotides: TGTGCCAGCAGTGACCCCGGGACAGGGTCTGGTGAGCAGTACTTC. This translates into CASSDPGTGSGEQYF.

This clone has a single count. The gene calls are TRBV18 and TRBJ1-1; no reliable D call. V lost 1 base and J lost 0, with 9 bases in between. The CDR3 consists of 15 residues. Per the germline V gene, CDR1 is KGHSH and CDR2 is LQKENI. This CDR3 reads CASSPQLEVNTEAFF. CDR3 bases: TGTGCCAGCTCACCACAGCTAGAGGTGAACACTGAAGCTTTCTTT.

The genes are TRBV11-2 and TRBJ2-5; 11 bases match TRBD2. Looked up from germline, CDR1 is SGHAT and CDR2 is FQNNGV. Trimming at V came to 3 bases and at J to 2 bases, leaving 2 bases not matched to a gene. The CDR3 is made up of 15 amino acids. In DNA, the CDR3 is TGTGCCAGCAGCTTTGGGACTAGCGGACAAGAGACCCAGTACTTC. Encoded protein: CASSFGTSGQETQYF.

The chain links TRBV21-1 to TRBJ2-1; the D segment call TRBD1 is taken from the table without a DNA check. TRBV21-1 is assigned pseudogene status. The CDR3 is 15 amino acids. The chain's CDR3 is CASSFQGGKYNEQFF. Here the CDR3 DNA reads TGTGCCAGCAGCTTCCAGGGGGGTAAGTACAATGAGCAGTTCTTC.